The clone carrying this T cell receptor (beta chain) has a handful of counts. The antigen remains unidentified. The record originates from a study of response to subunit inactivated influenza vaccine. General study points: It was the authors' suggestion that each seasonal influenza vaccination recruits few new T cells.

TCRdb passed the RT-PCR reads through MiXCR, listing each CDR3 protein once. The sample yields about 530,000 distinct CDR3 sequences, approximately 12% seen once. The sample consisted of PBMCs from blood, taken on the day of vaccination. The clonotype originates from a man aged 45 to 65 who received an inactivated influenza vaccine.

In DNA, the CDR3 is TGTGCCAGCAGCTTATCCGGGTTCTACATGAACACTGAAGCTTTCTTT. This encodes CASSLSGFYMNTEAFF. The chain couples TRBV7-2 to TRBJ1-1, with D unclear. In germline, CDR1 is SGHTA, CDR2 FQGNSA. This CDR3 comprises 16 residues. Trimming stripped 2 bases from V and 0 bases from J, with 13 bases between.